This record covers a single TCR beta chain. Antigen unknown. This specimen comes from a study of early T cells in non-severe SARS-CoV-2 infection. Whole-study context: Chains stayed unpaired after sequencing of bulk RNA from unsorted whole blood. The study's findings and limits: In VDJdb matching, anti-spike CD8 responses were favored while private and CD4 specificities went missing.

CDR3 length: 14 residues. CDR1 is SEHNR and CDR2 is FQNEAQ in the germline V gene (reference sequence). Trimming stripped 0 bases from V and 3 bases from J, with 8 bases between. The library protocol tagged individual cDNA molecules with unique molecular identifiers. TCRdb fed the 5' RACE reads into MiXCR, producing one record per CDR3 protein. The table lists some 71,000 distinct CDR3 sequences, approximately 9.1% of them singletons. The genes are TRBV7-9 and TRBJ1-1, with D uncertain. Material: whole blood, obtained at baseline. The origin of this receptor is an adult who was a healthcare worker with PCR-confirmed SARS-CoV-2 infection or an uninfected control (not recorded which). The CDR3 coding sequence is TGTGCCAGCAGCTTAGCAGGGAGAGACACTGAAGCTTTCTTT. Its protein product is CASSLAGRDTEAFF.